A single sample is the source of the 24 T cell receptor beta chains below, sequenced in a study of T-cell reconstitution after alpha-beta-depleted transplantation in children. TCRbeta library preparation incorporated unique molecular identifiers. Each CDR3 protein is one row after TCRdb ran MiXCR on the PCR reads. This table holds roughly 350,000 distinct CDR3 sequences, roughly 15% found once. Here the sequenced sample was PBMCs, mostly from graft donor cells, taken 360 days after TCRalphabeta/CD19-depleted stem cell transplant. The receptor source for this set is a male patient aged 2 to 9 who had a stem cell transplant for acute lymphoblastic leukemia, so the T cells may come from the graft donor.

This clonotype was found a few times. CDR3 coding DNA: TGCGCCAGCAGCCAAGGGACTAGCGGGAGAGAGACCCAGTACTTC. Its translation is CASSQGTSGRETQYF. The chain uses TRBV4-3 and TRBJ2-5, with 13 bases matching TRBD2. The V gene end was trimmed by 1 base and the J gene end by 4 bases; junction bases not matched to a gene: 0. The CDR3 totals 15 residues. Germline V gives CDR1 LGHNA, CDR2 YSLEER.

The sample holds a few counts of this clonotype. This chain connects TRBV7-9 to TRBJ2-7; D remains ambiguous. The germline CDR1 and CDR2 sequences are SEHNR and FQNEAQ (reference sequence). CDR3 length: 17 residues. The germline V and J ends were trimmed by 4 bases and 6 bases, with 25 bases remaining between them. CDR3 sequence (DNA): TGTGCCAGCAGCTCTAGATGGATTTCCCCTCTCTCGGGCGAGCAGTACTTC. Protein product: CASSSRWISPLSGEQYF.

This clonotype was observed at least ten times. The V gene is TRBV29-1, the J gene TRBJ2-1; the D is unclear. CDR3 size: 13 residues. V shed 6 bases and J shed 5 bases, with 14 bases lying between them. The germline gives CDR1 SQVTM, CDR2 ANQGSEA. The chain's CDR3 is CSVRGRFDNEQFF. CDR3 nucleotide sequence: TGCAGCGTACGTGGTCGATTCGACAATGAGCAGTTCTTC.

This clonotype has a handful of counts. The chain employs TRBV28 and TRBJ2-3; 8 bases fit TRBD2. Germline CDR1 and CDR2: MDHEN and SYDVKM. V lost 4 bases to trimming and J lost 2 bases; unmatched junction nucleotides: 5. The CDR3 contains 15 residues. The CDR3 DNA reads as TGTGCCAGCAGTTCTTTAGCGGGGCTCACAGATACGCAGTATTTT. Translated, it gives CASSSLAGLTDTQYF.

This clonotype was counted many times. The chain joins TRBV5-6 to TRBJ2-5; D possibly corresponds to TRBD2 (5 bases). The V and J ends lost 0 bases and 3 bases respectively, with 9 bases between them. The CDR3 is 14 amino acids. Germline V gives CDR1 SGHDT, CDR2 YYEEEE. CDR3 loop: CASSLASGKETQYF. DNA of the CDR3: TGTGCCAGCAGCTTGGCGTCGGGGAAAGAGACCCAGTACTTC. The full variable domain, completed using reference TRBV5-6 and TRBJ2-5, is DAGVTQSPTHLIKTRGQQVTLRCSPKSGHDTVSWYQQALGQGPQFIFQYYEEEERQRGNFPDRFSGHQFPNYSSELNVNALLLGDSALYLCASSLASGKETQYFGPGTRLLVL.

This clonotype was observed at least ten times. The gene calls are TRBV12-3 or TRBV12-4 and TRBJ2-1; TRBD1 aligns across 9 bases. Trimming removed 3 bases from V and 4 bases from J; junction bases left unmatched: 7. This CDR3 has 16 amino acids. CDR3 sequence reads: CASSFSGTGQYNEQFF. CDR3 in DNA: TGTGCCAGCAGTTTCTCCGGGACAGGGCAATACAATGAGCAGTTCTTC.

The rearrangement links TRBV27 to TRBJ2-7; TRBD1 is a possible D gene (5 bases). This CDR3 is built from 14 residues. V lost 0 bases to trimming and J lost 5 bases, with 11 bases between them. Looked up from germline, CDR1 is MNHEY and CDR2 is SMNVEV (reference sequence). Here the CDR3 reads CASSLSPGWNEQYF. CDR3 coding DNA: TGTGCCAGCAGTTTATCCCCAGGGTGGAACGAGCAGTACTTC.

The chain carries TRBV14 and TRBJ2-7; either TRBD1 or TRBD2 may supply D (5 bases each). The V end was cut by 4 bases, the J end by 3 bases, with 19 bases between. This CDR3 is built from 16 residues. CDR1 and CDR2 from the germline V gene are SGHDN and FVKESK. The CDR3: CASSPPRGRIIYEQYF. The DNA for the CDR3 is TGTGCCAGCAGCCCCCCCCGGGGCCGAATCATCTACGAGCAGTACTTC.

The rearrangement joins TRBV6-8 to TRBJ2-1; tentative D call: TRBD1 (6 bases). The germline V and J ends were trimmed by 2 bases and 16 bases, with 21 bases remaining between them. Per the germline V gene, CDR1 is MNHGY and CDR2 is SAAAGT. The CDR3 loop spans 14 amino acids. CDR3 bases: TGTGCCAGCAGTTACCGAACCTTAGGGCTAGGGGGATTCTTC. Its translation: CASSYRTLGLGGFF.

This clonotype was detected a few times. This chain connects TRBV29-1 to TRBJ2-6; 8 positions match TRBD1. Germline V gene data show CDR1 as SQVTM and CDR2 as ANQGSEA. This CDR3 contains 17 residues. The CDR3 spells CSVMIRDRGTGANVLTF. The CDR3 DNA reads TGCAGTGTAATGATCCGAGACAGGGGTACTGGGGCCAACGTCCTGACTTTC.

This clonotype occurred many times. The rearrangement links TRBV12-3 or TRBV12-4 to TRBJ1-5, with TRBD1 matching 8 bases. CDR3 length: 15 amino acids. Germline trimming cut 3 bases from V and 7 bases from J; bases unmatched to any gene: 8. The CDR3 DNA follows: TGTGCCAGCAGTTTGGAGGGACAGGTTAGACAGCCCCAGCATTTT. This sequence encodes CASSLEGQVRQPQHF.

This clonotype is termed medium-sized (0.01 to 0.1%). The V call is TRBV12-3 or TRBV12-4, the J call TRBJ2-7; 7 bases align to TRBD1. The CDR3 length is 18 residues. Trimming at V came to 3 bases and at J to 2 bases, leaving 16 bases not matched to a gene. The chain's CDR3 is CASSLARGGTASTYEQYF. The CDR3 bases are TGTGCCAGCAGTTTGGCCCGGGGTGGGACAGCATCAACCTACGAGCAGTACTTC.

This chain joins TRBV5-6 and TRBJ1-6, with a weak D call TRBD1 (5 bases). Germline assignment: CDR1 SGHDT and CDR2 YYEEEE. Trimming took off 2 bases at V and 8 bases at J, with 8 bases between the two ends. The CDR3 loop spans 13 amino acids. CDR3 in amino acids: CASSFPGHSPLHF. CDR3 DNA sequence: TGTGCCAGCAGCTTCCCGGGGCATTCACCCCTCCACTTT.

The chain links TRBV12-3 or TRBV12-4 to TRBJ2-7, with 7 bases aligning to TRBD2. This CDR3 is built from 16 residues. The V segment lost 0 bases and the J segment 6 bases; nucleotides outside the gene matches: 11. The DNA for the CDR3 is TGTGCCAGCAGTTTAGCGAGCGGGGCGGCCTACTCCGAGCAGTACTTC. Its translation is CASSLASGAAYSEQYF.

This rearrangement joins TRBV6-2 or TRBV6-3 to TRBJ2-2; 10 bases line up with TRBD2. V shed 6 bases and J 6 bases; nucleotides not matched to a gene: 22. The CDR3 is 20 residues long. Germline CDR1 reads MNHEY; CDR2 reads SVGEGT. The CDR3 is CASRPPLAGVVDKIPGELFF. The CDR3 DNA reads as TGTGCCAGCAGGCCCCCTCTAGCGGGAGTTGTTGATAAAATACCCGGGGAGCTGTTTTTT.

This clonotype came up a few times. This chain links TRBV7-4 with TRBJ2-4, with a tentative D call TRBD1 (5 bases). This CDR3 has 17 amino acids. Trimming pared 4 bases from V and 0 bases from J, leaving 16 bases between. CDR1 and CDR2 from the germline V gene are SGHVT and SQSDAQ. The CDR3 is CASSSDSYPLAKNIQYF. CDR3 DNA: TGTGCCAGCAGCTCCGACAGCTACCCGTTAGCCAAAAACATTCAGTACTTC.

The chain joins TRBV3-1 to TRBJ2-1, with D perhaps TRBD2 (6 bases). CDR3 size: 19 residues. V lost 0 bases and J lost 0, with 18 bases in between. CDR1 and CDR2 from the germline V gene are LGHDT and YNNKEL (reference sequence). This chain's CDR3 is CASSQDHPFAGISYNEQFF. CDR3 DNA sequence: TGTGCCAGCAGCCAAGATCACCCCTTCGCGGGGATCTCCTACAATGAGCAGTTCTTC.

The chain links TRBV14 to TRBJ1-2, with a tentative D call TRBD1 (6 bases). CDR1 SGHDN and CDR2 FVKESK come from the germline V gene. The CDR3 runs to 17 residues. The V end lost 1 base, the J end lost 4 bases, and 19 bases lay between the germline ends. The CDR3 protein is CASSQGGPDSRVYGYTF. CDR3 DNA sequence: TGTGCCAGCAGCCAAGGGGGGCCCGACAGTCGTGTCTATGGCTACACCTTC.

The chain joins TRBV29-1 to TRBJ2-3; D remains unclear. CDR3 length: 13 amino acids. The V gene lost 4 bases and the J gene lost 6 bases, with 14 bases spanning the gap. Germline V gives CDR1 SQVTM, CDR2 ANQGSEA. CDR3 region: CSVGIASADTQYF. The CDR3 DNA follows: TGCAGCGTTGGGATAGCCTCGGCGGATACGCAGTATTTT.

Ten or more counts support this clonotype. The rearrangement links TRBV9 to TRBJ2-3; unclear D gene. V lost 0 bases and J lost 0, with 8 bases in between. The CDR3 runs 15 residues. CDR1 is SGDLS, CDR2 YYNGEE, per germline. DNA of the CDR3: TGTGCCAGCAGCGTAGTCGTTTCTAGCACAGATACGCAGTATTTT. Translating gives CASSVVVSSTDTQYF. Full variable domain (outside the CDR3, taken from reference TRBV9 and TRBJ2-3): DSGVTQTPKHLITATGQRVTLRCSPRSGDLSVYWYQQSLDQGLQFLIQYYNGEERAKGNILERFSAQQFPDLHSELNLSSLELGDSALYFCASSVVVSSTDTQYFGPGTRLTVL.

The V gene is TRBV4-2, the J gene TRBJ2-5; TRBD2 aligns across 10 bases. Germline-derived CDR1 and CDR2 are LGHNA and YNFKEQ. There are 17 residues in the CDR3. Unmatched junction bases numbered 9, after V lost 2 bases and J lost 3 bases. The CDR3 coding sequence is TGTGCCAGCAGCCAAATCGCTGTTGGGACTAGCGAAGAGACCCAGTACTTC. It yields the protein CASSQIAVGTSEETQYF.

This chain connects TRBV28 to TRBJ1-2; 8 bases fit TRBD1. The V gene end was trimmed by 1 base and the J gene end by 4 bases; junction bases not matched to a gene: 2. CDR3 size: 14 residues. The germline CDR1 and CDR2 sequences are MDHEN and SYDVKM. The CDR3 coding sequence is TGTGCCAGCAGTTTATACGACAGGGGCTATGGCTACACCTTC. As protein: CASSLYDRGYGYTF.

This clonotype has a handful of counts. The chain uses TRBV5-1 and TRBJ2-7; 13 bases match TRBD2. The CDR3 length is 17 residues. CDR1 is SGHRS, CDR2 YFSETQ, per germline. V was pared by 1 base and J by 1 base, with 5 bases of the junction left unmatched. CDR3 DNA sequence: TGCGCCAGCAGCTTGCTCTGGACTAGCGGGAGATCCTACGAGCAGTACTTC. Translating gives CASSLLWTSGRSYEQYF.

Many counts were recorded for this clonotype. The chain is built from TRBV7-9 and TRBJ2-1; no clear D gene. The CDR3 sequence is 13 residues long. The germline V gene has CDR1 SEHNR and CDR2 FQNEAQ (reference sequence). V dropped 2 bases and J dropped 4 bases, with 6 bases sitting between them. CDR3 coding DNA: TGTGCCAGCAGCTTATCAGCTTACAATGAGCAGTTCTTC. Translation gives CASSLSAYNEQFF.